These T cell receptor beta chains were read from a single sample in a study of cytomegalovirus exposure and HLA in healthy donors. TCRdb's table, derived via immunoSEQ multiplex PCR, lists solely in-frame clones and lacks some. The sample records about 150,000 clones, just under 75% being singletons. Sequencing was performed on PBMCs. The receptors derive from a woman aged 18-30 years in good health and CMV-seronegative. CDR3s include the opening cysteine and the closing phenylalanine or tryptophan. A D gene is named only where the DNA matches it firmly. Not all rows give a size; the values are once, few, many and, for expanded clones, a class.

abundance: few; j_gene: TRBJ1-3; d_gene: NA; v_gene: TRBV2; CDR3aa: CASSQQAYSGNTIYF; CDR3nt: TGTGCCAGCAGTCAACAGGCATACTCTGGAAACACCATATATTTT
abundance: once; j_gene: TRBJ2-7; d_gene: NA; v_gene: TRBV4-1; CDR3aa: CASSPFWARSYEQYF; CDR3nt: TGCGCCAGCAGCCCCTTCTGGGCCCGCTCCTACGAGCAGTACTTC
abundance: NA; j_gene: TRBJ1-1; d_gene: TRBD1; v_gene: TRBV5-1; CDR3aa: CASSLEGADEAFF; CDR3nt: TGCGCCAGCAGCTTGGAGGGGGCCGATGAAGCTTTCTTT
abundance: NA; j_gene: TRBJ1-1; d_gene: NA; v_gene: TRBV9; CDR3aa: CASSVGQGRNTEAFF; CDR3nt: TGTGCCAGCAGCGTAGGGCAGGGGAGGAACACTGAAGCTTTCTTT
abundance: NA; j_gene: TRBJ1-2; d_gene: NA; v_gene: TRBV7-2; CDR3aa: CASSLGQTYGYTF; CDR3nt: TGTGCCAGCAGCTTAGGGCAGACTTATGGCTACACCTTC
abundance: NA; j_gene: TRBJ1-5; d_gene: NA; v_gene: TRBV6-6; CDR3aa: CASRMTDSNQPQHF; CDR3nt: TGTGCCAGCAGGATGACAGATAGCAATCAGCCCCAGCATTTT
abundance: NA; j_gene: TRBJ1-2; d_gene: TRBD1; v_gene: TRBV7-8; CDR3aa: CASSLRDRDSTYGYTF; CDR3nt: TGTGCCAGCAGCCTCCGGGACAGGGACTCGACCTATGGCTACACCTTC
abundance: NA; j_gene: TRBJ2-1; d_gene: NA; v_gene: TRBV25-1; CDR3aa: CASSDGYADGQFF; CDR3nt: TGTGCCAGCAGTGACGGGTATGCGGATGGGCAGTTCTTC
abundance: NA; j_gene: TRBJ1-5; d_gene: TRBD1; v_gene: TRBV4-1; CDR3aa: CASSQLDRGIQPQHF; CDR3nt: TGCGCCAGCAGCCAACTAGACAGGGGGATTCAGCCCCAGCATTTT
abundance: NA; j_gene: TRBJ2-1; d_gene: NA; v_gene: TRBV2; CDR3aa: CASGQGYNEQFF; CDR3nt: TGTGCCAGCGGTCAGGGTTACAATGAGCAGTTCTTC
abundance: NA; j_gene: TRBJ2-5; d_gene: TRBD2; v_gene: TRBV10-2; CDR3aa: CASSEAGVTQYF; CDR3nt: TGCGCCAGCAGTGAGGCGGGGGTGACCCAGTACTTC